The rows below give T cell receptor beta chains drawn from one sample of a study of shared clonotypes between healthy human individuals. Data came from immunoSEQ multiplex PCR; TCRdb stores just in-frame clones and leaves some out. Counted here are around 2,000,000 clones, about 93% occurring once; the ten biggest clones make up roughly 1.7%. The sequenced sample consisted of naive CD8+ T cells from PBMCs. All receptors derive from a man aged 18 to 30 in good health. Some clones in this sample may be carry-over from other donors' samples. Both conserved end residues are part of each CDR3.

TRBV7-9	TRBJ1-4	CASSLSQVDLDEKLFF
TRBV11-2	TRBJ2-5	CASSSPGTEETQYF
TRBV7-2	TRBJ2-5	CASNLLAGVAIGETQYF
TRBV25-1	TRBJ1-1	CASSLMNTEAFF
TRBV10-2	TRBJ1-3	CASSEGTGVGNTIYF
TRBV9	TRBJ1-5	CASSAEGNQPQHF
TRBV5-8	TRBJ1-5	CASSWTAGGNQPQHF
TRBV19	TRBJ2-7	CASSKPGLAGAGEQYF
TRBV5-1	TRBJ1-5	CASSTGTGVQPQHF
TRBV7-9	TRBJ1-1	CASSPTTNTEAFF
TRBV9	TRBJ2-6	CASMGQGKGRGANVLTF
TRBV4-1	TRBJ2-1	CASSHLNRDRELNEQFF
TRBV5-4	TRBJ1-1	CASSLGRLMNTEAFF
TRBV4-2	TRBJ2-7	CASSHISRGEATYEQYF
TRBV7-9	TRBJ2-3	CASSLGGESDTQYF
TRBV4-1	TRBJ1-3	CASSQPYQSSGNTIYF
TRBV7-8	TRBJ1-2	CASSSRGGVVYGYTF
TRBV13	TRBJ1-1	CASRGDRQIEAFF
TRBV29-1	TRBJ2-1	CSVEERLYNEQFF
TRBV27	TRBJ2-7	CASSLSLGLAGGDEQYF
TRBV5-1	TRBJ2-2	CASSLGFGLAGGPGTGELFF
TRBV28	TRBJ1-1	CASSYDRGLNTEAFF
TRBV9	TRBJ1-3	CASSVGGVSGNTIYF
TRBV4-1	TRBJ1-4	CASSPRDSRGEKLFF
TRBV5-6	TRBJ2-7	CASSFGQLEAYEQYF
TRBV4-3	TRBJ2-5	CASSQSSGGGGETQYF
TRBV29-1	TRBJ2-7	CSVEDRLAGALQYF
TRBV27	TRBJ1-2	CASSWTGGWYGYTF
TRBV14	TRBJ1-1	CASSQDWRGGTEAFF
TRBV6-5	TRBJ2-7	CASSYPGTEQYF
TRBV5-1	TRBJ2-3	CASSLHGPVNTDTQYF
TRBV11-2	TRBJ2-7	CASSGTTSGSSYEQYF
TRBV28	TRBJ2-2	CASSFQVTGELFF
TRBV7-8	TRBJ2-1	CASREGDSYNEQFF
TRBV19	TRBJ2-3	CASSIEHTDTQYF
TRBV2	TRBJ2-1	CASRGVKVYNEQFF